Following are 15 T cell receptor beta chains from one sample sequenced in a study of T cell responses to AZD1222 COVID-19 vaccine. Sequencing was performed with immunoSEQ multiplex PCR; in TCRdb, only in-frame clones are kept and a portion is missing. The table records 140,000 or so clones, about 90% of them present only once. The sample in question was peripheral blood, obtained 28 days after the second dose of the MenACWY control vaccine. The receptors were gathered from an adult who received the MenACWY meningococcal vaccine as a control.

The J gene is TRBJ2-1, the V gene TRBV2; 10 nucleotides line up with TRBD2. The germline V gene encodes CDR1 SNHLY and CDR2 FYNNEI. The CDR3 has 17 residues. V shed 6 bases, J shed 4 bases, and the junction held 12 bases outside the gene matches. CDR3 protein: CASSANLLAGAYNEQFF. DNA for the CDR3: TGTGCCAGCAGCGCGAACCTTCTAGCGGGGGCGTACAATGAGCAGTTCTTC. Drawing the rest from reference TRBV2 and TRBJ2-1, the complete variable domain is EPEVTQTPSHQVTQMGQEVILRCVPISNHLYFYWYRQILGQKVEFLVSFYNNEISEKSEIFDDQFSVERPDGSNFTLKIRSTKLEDSAMYFCASSANLLAGAYNEQFFGPGTRLTVL.

V and J are TRBV2 and TRBJ1-4; D not certain. Germline V gene lookup returns CDR1 SNHLY and CDR2 FYNNEI. The length of the CDR3 is 12 residues. With 3 bases removed from V and 7 bases from J, the gap between germline ends came to 6 bases. The CDR3 reads CASSEVVEKLFF. The CDR3, as DNA: TGTGCCAGCAGTGAGGTGGTTGAAAAACTGTTTTTT.

The chain has TRBV19 and TRBJ1-1; D uncertain. This CDR3 is built from 14 residues. The germline V and J ends were trimmed by 7 bases and 0 bases, with 12 bases remaining between them. Germline assignment: CDR1 LNHDA and CDR2 SQIVND (reference sequence). The CDR3 region has the DNA TGTGCCAGTACTGCCTTCCTAGTGAACACTGAAGCTTTCTTT. Translating it yields CASTAFLVNTEAFF.

In its sample, this clone was seen once. This chain uses TRBV28 with TRBJ2-3; TRBD2 matches at 14 bases. The CDR3 runs to 18 residues. V shed 4 bases, J shed 0 bases, and the junction held 6 bases outside the gene matches. Per germline, CDR1 MDHEN and CDR2 SYDVKM. This CDR3 is CASSSLRTSGRSTDTQYF. The CDR3 DNA reads as TGTGCCAGCAGTTCCCTACGGACTAGCGGGAGGAGCACAGATACGCAGTATTTT.

This rearrangement joins TRBV11-1 to TRBJ2-4; D is perhaps TRBD1 (5 bases). This CDR3 spans 14 amino acids. Trimming stripped 8 bases from V and 6 bases from J, with 17 bases between. CDR1 is SGHAT and CDR2 is FQDESV in the germline V gene (reference sequence). The CDR3 bases are TGTGCCAGCTCCTTGTCGGACATTGGAAACATTCAGTACTTC. It yields the protein CASSLSDIGNIQYF.

The chain couples TRBV10-2 to TRBJ2-4, with a tentative D call TRBD2 (6 bases). The CDR3 runs 13 residues. Germline values: CDR1 WSHSY, CDR2 SAAADI. The germline V and J ends were trimmed by 7 bases and 5 bases, with 12 bases remaining between them. The CDR3 reads CASMLGGENIQYF. The DNA of the CDR3 is TGCGCCAGCATGCTCGGGGGAGAAAACATTCAGTACTTC.

The V gene is TRBV7-9, the J gene TRBJ1-1; 8 nucleotides agree with TRBD1. The CDR3 runs to 15 residues. The germline V gene encodes CDR1 SEHNR and CDR2 FQNEAQ (reference sequence). V was clipped by 6 bases and J by 1 base; unmatched bases: 7. CDR3 coding DNA: TGTGCCAGCAGTATAGCCGGGACAGGGAACACTGAAGCTTTCTTT. Encoded protein: CASSIAGTGNTEAFF.

The chain joins TRBV18 to TRBJ1-5; D ambiguous. The CDR3 spans 13 residues. The germline CDR1 and CDR2 sequences are KGHSH and LQKENI. The germline V and J ends were trimmed by 4 bases and 4 bases, with 8 bases remaining between them. Written as DNA, the CDR3 is TGTGCCAGCTCACAGATCAGTAATCAGCCCCAGCATTTT. Translating it yields CASSQISNQPQHF. The variable domain in full, completed from reference TRBV18 and TRBJ1-5, reads NAGVMQNPRHLVRRRGQEARLRCSPMKGHSHVYWYRQLPEEGLKFMVYLQKENIIDESGMPKERFSAEFPKEGPSILRIQQVVRGDSAAYFCASSQISNQPQHFGDGTRLSIL.

As DNA, the CDR3 is TGTGCCATCAATAACCGGGACGGCCCTAATTCACCCCTCCACTTT. It translates to CAINNRDGPNSPLHF. The V and J genes are TRBV10-3 and TRBJ1-6, with D possibly matching TRBD1 (5 bases). Trimming left V 7 bases short and J 6 bases short, with 16 bases between. The CDR3 length is 15 residues. The germline CDR1 and CDR2 sequences are ENHRY and SYGVKD.

This clone is a singleton in its sample. The gene calls are TRBV6-5 and TRBJ2-5; 7 bases fit TRBD1. Trimming removed 7 bases from V and 5 bases from J; junction bases left unmatched: 13. Germline V gene sequence: CDR1 MNHEY, CDR2 SVGAGI. The CDR3 extends over 15 amino acids. The CDR3 DNA follows: TGTGCCAGCACCCGCGCCGGACAGGATGTGGAGACCCAGTACTTC. Protein sequence: CASTRAGQDVETQYF.

The chain uses TRBV24-1 and TRBJ2-2; TRBD1 aligns across 7 bases. The CDR3 is 16 residues long. Germline loops: CDR1 KGHDR, CDR2 SFDVKD. With V trimmed by 4 bases and J by 5 bases, 9 bases remained unmatched. CDR3 sequence (DNA): TGTGCCACCAGTGAACCCCGGGGACAGCTTACCGGGGAGCTGTTTTTT. This codes for CATSEPRGQLTGELFF.

The J gene is TRBJ1-1, the V gene TRBV7-3, with no clear D. Germline V gives CDR1 SGHTA, CDR2 FQGTGA. CDR3 size: 13 residues. Deletions cut 4 bases from V and 8 bases from J, with 14 bases between. CDR3 protein: CASSSYRGEEAFF. The CDR3 DNA is TGTGCCAGCAGCTCTTATCGAGGAGAAGAAGCTTTCTTT.

This clone was seen only a few times. The V and J genes are TRBV24-1 and TRBJ2-7; perhaps TRBD1 as D (5 bases). CDR1 is KGHDR and CDR2 is SFDVKD in the germline V gene. V shed 4 bases and J shed 4 bases, with 22 bases lying between them. This CDR3 contains 17 residues. Here the CDR3 reads CATSDRRVRGLCYEQYF. CDR3 coding DNA: TGTGCCACCAGTGACCGGCGTGTTAGGGGTCTGTGTTACGAGCAGTACTTC.

This clone was detected only a few times. V gene TRBV12-3 or TRBV12-4 combines with J gene TRBJ1-1; D is uncertain. Trimming pared 5 bases from V and 2 bases from J, leaving 6 bases between. The CDR3 runs to 12 residues. DNA of the CDR3: TGTGCCAGCAGTGGCATTAACACTGAAGCTTTCTTT. It translates to CASSGINTEAFF.

The chain carries TRBV10-3 and TRBJ1-5, with D uncertain. The CDR3 is 16 amino acids. Germline V gene lookup returns CDR1 ENHRY and CDR2 SYGVKD. V shed 0 bases and J shed 2 bases, with 11 bases lying between them. The CDR3 DNA follows: TGTGCCATCAGTGAGTCCCACACCGGAGGCAATCAGCCCCAGCATTTT. Its protein product is CAISESHTGGNQPQHF.